The 2 T cell receptor beta chains listed next were all sequenced from one sample in a study of T cells in Graves' hyperthyroidism and ophthalmopathy. Authors of the study amplified TCR beta CDR3 regions from RNA transcripts. The TCR CDR3 was amplified in a first-round RT-PCR using the HTBI primer set. TCRdb redid the calling of the multiplex PCR reads with MiXCR, one entry per CDR3 protein. The sample lists a few hundred thousand distinct CDR3 sequences, under 20% occurring once. What was sequenced was blood. The receptors were gathered from a man between 18 and 35 years old with Graves' ophthalmopathy.

This clonotype was picked up many times. The chain is built from TRBV7-3 and TRBJ1-1; D remains unclear. CDR3 length: 14 residues. The V end lost 0 bases, the J end lost 1 base, and 6 bases lay between the germline ends. CDR1 is SGHTA, CDR2 FQGTGA, per germline. In DNA form, the CDR3 reads TGTGCCAGCAGCTTAACTTCCGCGAACACTGAAGCTTTCTTT. Translated: CASSLTSANTEAFF. The full variable domain, completed using reference TRBV7-3 and TRBJ1-1, is GAGVSQTPSNKVTEKGKYVELRCDPISGHTALYWYRQSLGQGPEFLIYFQGTGAADDSGLPNDRFFAVRPEGSVSTLKIQRTERGDSAVYLCASSLTSANTEAFFGQGTRLTVV.

The chain employs TRBV11-2 and TRBJ2-3, with a weak D call TRBD2 (6 bases). Per the germline V gene, CDR1 is SGHAT and CDR2 is FQNNGV. Trimming left V 2 bases short and J 0 bases short, with 15 bases between. This CDR3 spans 17 amino acids. CDR3 sequence (DNA): TGTGCCAGCAGCTTAAACCGGAGGGCCTCGAGCACAGATACGCAGTATTTT. It is translated as CASSLNRRASSTDTQYF. Full variable domain (missing parts from reference TRBV11-2 and TRBJ2-3): EAGVAQSPRYKIIEKRQSVAFWCNPISGHATLYWYQQILGQGPKLLIQFQNNGVVDDSQLPKDRFSAERLKGVDSTLKIQPAKLEDSAVYLCASSLNRRASSTDTQYFGPGTRLTVL.